This T cell receptor beta chain was recovered during a study of a mutant IDH1 vaccine in newly diagnosed glioma. Study-level points and caveats: Top-clonotype changes in peripheral T cells seemed unrelated to pseudoprogression.

The CDR3 totals 16 residues. V lost 1 base and J lost 0, with 9 bases in between. Germline-derived CDR1 and CDR2 are MNHEY and SVGAGI. Time point defined: week 23, last vaccination. Vaccine doses each comprised 300 ug of mutant IDH1 20-mer peptide, with topical imiquimod. In regard to this clone: Its matching antigen is unknown.

Some clones are missing from TCRdb's copy, which holds only in-frame ones; the method was immunoSEQ multiplex PCR. The data show around 28,000 clones, approximately 78% seen once. The V call is TRBV6-5, the J call TRBJ1-4; D is possibly TRBD1 (6 bases). This TCR was recovered from a young woman with glioma. This specimen consisted of PBMCs, obtained from a glioma patient whose treatment included an IDH1 peptide vaccine. Written as DNA, the CDR3 is TGTGCCAGCAGTTACTATGCAGGGGCAACTAATGAAAAACTGTTTTTT. It is translated as CASSYYAGATNEKLFF.